The 5 T cell receptor beta chains below all came from one sample that was sequenced in a study of cytomegalovirus exposure and HLA in healthy donors. PCR was performed using 60 Vbeta and 13 Jbeta primers. TCRdb keeps only in-frame clones here, not all; method: immunoSEQ multiplex PCR. The listing contains fewer than 200,000 clones. The sample was PBMCs. All receptors derive from a man aged 30 to 45 in good health and CMV-seronegative.

This chain links TRBV11-2 with TRBJ2-5, with D hard to call. The DNA end lines up better with TRBJ2-7; the J call may be wrong. The CDR3 spans 14 residues. Germline lookup yields CDR1 SGHAT and CDR2 FQNNGV. In DNA form, the CDR3 reads TGTGCCAGCAGCTTAGACCCGGGTCCCTACGAGCAGTACTTC. Protein product: CASSLDPGPYEQYF.

This chain links TRBV9 with TRBJ1-5; D remains ambiguous. The CDR3 totals 15 residues. With 0 bases removed from V and 4 bases from J, the gap between germline ends came to 11 bases. CDR1 is SGDLS, CDR2 YYNGEE, per germline. The CDR3 DNA follows: TGTGCCAGCAGCGTAGGGGAGTACAGTAATCAGCCCCAGCATTTT. Protein sequence: CASSVGEYSNQPQHF.

CDR3 sequence reads: CASKPGTGSETQYF. The CDR3 DNA reads TGTGCCAGCAAGCCCGGGACAGGGTCCGAGACCCAGTACTTC. This chain connects TRBV19 to TRBJ2-5, with 9 nucleotides matching TRBD1. There are 14 residues in the CDR3. Trimming cost V 9 bases and J 5 bases; bases outside gene matches: 10. Germline CDR1 LNHDA, CDR2 SQIVND (reference sequence).

This chain uses TRBV5-1 with TRBJ2-7; TRBD2 agrees at 11 bases. CDR3 length: 16 amino acids. V lost 4 bases, J lost 1 base, and 7 bases stayed unmatched. Germline V CDR1 and CDR2: SGHRS, YFSETQ. The CDR3 here is CASSPTTSGDSYEQYF. The CDR3 nucleotides are TGCGCCAGCAGCCCTACGACTAGCGGGGATTCCTACGAGCAGTACTTC.

The chain combines TRBV27 with TRBJ2-7; 7 positions match TRBD2. The CDR3 consists of 16 residues. Trimming at V came to 2 bases and at J to 2 bases, leaving 9 bases not matched to a gene. Germline V lookup: CDR1 MNHEY, CDR2 SMNVEV (reference sequence). The CDR3 DNA follows: TGTGCCAGCAGTTTACGGGGCGGGAGTTGGGCCTACGAGCAGTACTTC. As protein: CASSLRGGSWAYEQYF.